The clone carrying this T cell receptor (beta chain) was observed many times. Its antigen is unknown. This record comes from a study of neurological immune-mediated disorders. Study outcomes and limitations: No CDR3 amino acid sequences recurred among expanded clones across subjects, suggesting private repertoires in all groups. Falling below healthy controls, multiple sclerosis showed the least TCR clonal expansion, while HTLV-1-associated myelopathy showed the most.

The CDR3 totals 15 residues. V lost 5 bases to trimming and J lost 5 bases, with 15 bases between them. From germline, CDR1 is SGHTA and CDR2 FQGTGA. As for the cDNA, it was generated by 5'RACE with 10-nucleotide random UMIs. A single run covered 15-18 subjects with over 160 million TCR-beta sequences. Via MiXCR, TCRdb re-called the 5' RACE reads, giving one row per CDR3 protein. Of tens of thousands of distinct CDR3 sequences listed, around 3.8% were seen once; the top ten hold around 2.1%. Sequenced material: PBMCs. The V call is TRBV7-3, the J call TRBJ2-2, with D unresolved. This clonotype was sampled from a woman in her forties or fifties with multiple sclerosis. The chain's CDR3 is CASSPGGPGTGELFF. The CDR3 DNA reads TGTGCCAGCAGCCCCGGTGGCCCCGGGACCGGGGAGCTGTTTTTT.